The source of this T cell receptor beta chain is a study of shared clonotypes between healthy human individuals. In the study overall: Participating donors consisted of a couple of women and three men aged 18 to 49.

This CDR3 is built from 14 residues. The ends were cut back, 2 bases at V and 0 bases at J, with 8 bases in the middle. From germline, CDR1 is SQVTM and CDR2 ANQGSEA. The repertoire was sequenced with immunoSEQ multiplex PCR; TCRdb's copy has only in-frame clones and lacks some. This sample has around 1,900,000 clones, with 90% to 95% found just once. Naivety among CD8 cells was defined by CD45RO negativity and positive CCR7 selection, thereby excluding terminally differentiated effector memory CD45RA+ cells. Sequences were obtained from naive CD8+ T cells from PBMCs. The TCR sequence derives from a man younger than 35 in good health. Some clones in this sample may be carry-over from other donors' samples. The genes are TRBV29-1 and TRBJ2-4; D not resolved. The CDR3 coding sequence is TGCAGCGTTGAAACCTCCCTAGCCAAAAACATTCAGTACTTC. It is translated as CSVETSLAKNIQYF.